This TCR beta chain derives from a study of cytomegalovirus exposure and HLA in healthy donors. Vbeta (60) and Jbeta (13) primers were used in the PCR. Libraries were prepared by immunoSEQ multiplex PCR; TCRdb keeps only in-frame clonotypes and omits some of them. The sample has around 110,000 clones. Trimming stripped 2 bases from V and 8 bases from J, with 9 bases between. The CDR3 consists of 12 residues. Looked up from germline, CDR1 is SGHTA and CDR2 is FQGNSA. Notes on the study in general: In a later analysis, TCR beta V- and J-gene trimming showed a link to a missense DCLRE1C variant. Excluded were some V segments that proved indistinguishable, including TRBV6-2 and TRBV6-3.

As to this clone: Its target is not known.

The specimen sequenced was PBMCs. This TCR was recovered from a man in his thirties or forties in good health and CMV-seronegative. The rearrangement joins TRBV7-2 to TRBJ2-5, with D maybe TRBD1 (6 bases). The CDR3 sequence is CASSLIGTTQYF. DNA for the CDR3: TGTGCCAGCAGCTTAATCGGGACAACCCAGTACTTC.